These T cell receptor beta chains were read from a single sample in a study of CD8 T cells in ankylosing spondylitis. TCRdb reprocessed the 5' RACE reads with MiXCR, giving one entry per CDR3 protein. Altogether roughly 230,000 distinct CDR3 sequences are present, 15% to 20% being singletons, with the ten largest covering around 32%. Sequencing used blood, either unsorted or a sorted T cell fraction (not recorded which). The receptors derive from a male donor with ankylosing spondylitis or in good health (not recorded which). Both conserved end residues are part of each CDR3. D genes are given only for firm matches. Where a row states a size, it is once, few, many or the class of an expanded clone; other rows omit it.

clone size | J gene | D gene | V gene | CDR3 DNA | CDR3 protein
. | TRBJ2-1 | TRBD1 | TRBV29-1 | TGCAGCGTCCCCGGGACAGCGTACAATGAGCAGTTCTTC | CSVPGTAYNEQFF
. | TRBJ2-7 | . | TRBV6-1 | TGTGCCAGCGGTAATACTGATTCCTACGAGCAGTACTTC | CASGNTDSYEQYF
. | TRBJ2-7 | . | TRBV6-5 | TGTGCCAGCAGTCCATATACGGGAGAGCAGTACTTC | CASSPYTGEQYF
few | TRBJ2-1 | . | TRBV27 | TGTGCCAGCAGTTTATCGGTGGAGGGCTACAATGAGCAGTTCTTC | CASSLSVEGYNEQFF
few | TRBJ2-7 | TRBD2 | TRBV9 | TGTGCCAGCAGCGTTACGGCGGGAGGGTCCTACGAGCAGTACTTC | CASSVTAGGSYEQYF
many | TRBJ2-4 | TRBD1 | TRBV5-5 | TGTGCCAGCAGCTTGGAGCGGACAGGGCTTCGGAACATTCAGTACTTC | CASSLERTGLRNIQYF
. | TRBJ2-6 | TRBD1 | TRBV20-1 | TGCAGTGCTAGTGGGACAGGGAAGTTCCCCTCTGGGGCCAACGTCCTGACTTTC | CSASGTGKFPSGANVLTF
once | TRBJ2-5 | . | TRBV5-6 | TGTGCCAGCAGCTTGAAGGACTGGGGGGAGGAGAACCAGTACTTC | CASSLKDWGEENQYF
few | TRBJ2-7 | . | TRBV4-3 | TGCGCCAGCAGCCAATCCGGGACGGCAACCTACGAGCAGTACTTC | CASSQSGTATYEQYF
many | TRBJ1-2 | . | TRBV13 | TGTGCCAGCAGCTTACGGTACTATGGCTACACCTTC | CASSLRYYGYTF
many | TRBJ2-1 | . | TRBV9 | TGTGCCAGCAGCGGGTCAAAGGTTGAGAACAATGAGCAGTTCTTC | CASSGSKVENNEQFF
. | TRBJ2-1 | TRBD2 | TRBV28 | TGTGCCAGCAGCACGTCACCGGGACTAGCGGTGTACAATGAGCAGTTCTTC | CASSTSPGLAVYNEQFF
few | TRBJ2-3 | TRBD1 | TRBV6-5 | TGTGCCAGCAGTTCCCAAGACAGGGTCACAGATACGCAGTATTTT | CASSSQDRVTDTQYF
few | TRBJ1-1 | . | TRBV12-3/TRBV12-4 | TGTGCCAGCAGTTTAGGGGCGGGGTTGAACACTGAAGCTTTCTTT | CASSLGAGLNTEAFF
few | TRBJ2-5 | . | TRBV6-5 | TGTGCCAGCAGTTACTCCCCGGGAGTCTGGGGAGAGACCCAGTACTTC | CASSYSPGVWGETQYF
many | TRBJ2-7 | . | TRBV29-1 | TGCAGCGTTGAACTGGACAGTTCCTACGAGCAGTACTTC | CSVELDSSYEQYF
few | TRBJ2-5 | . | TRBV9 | TGTGCCAGCAGCGTAGCTGAGGGAGGAGAGACCCAGTACTTC | CASSVAEGGETQYF
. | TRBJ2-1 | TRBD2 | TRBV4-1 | TGCGCCAGCAGCCGGACGGGCGGGGGGGAGCAGTTCTTC | CASSRTGGGEQFF
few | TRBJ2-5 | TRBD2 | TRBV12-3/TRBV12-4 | TGTGCCAGCAGTTCCCTAGCGGGAGGTTTAGAAGAGACCCAGTACTTC | CASSSLAGGLEETQYF
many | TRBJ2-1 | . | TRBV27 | TGTGCCAGCAGCCAACCGACAGCTGAGCAGTTCTTC | CASSQPTAEQFF
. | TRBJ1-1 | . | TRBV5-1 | TGCGCCAGCAGCTGGGACCCTGAGGGAGTGAACACTGAAGCTTTCTTT | CASSWDPEGVNTEAFF
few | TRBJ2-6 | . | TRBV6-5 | TGTGCCAGCAGTTACTCCCGTTCGGGGGCCAACGTCCTGACTTTC | CASSYSRSGANVLTF
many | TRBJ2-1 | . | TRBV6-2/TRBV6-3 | TGTGCCAGCCTAGGGTCCGGCAATGAGCAGTTCTTC | CASLGSGNEQFF
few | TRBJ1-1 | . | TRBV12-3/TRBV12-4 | TGTGCCAGCAGTTTATCCGCTGCGGGGGGCATCACTGAAGCTTTCTTT | CASSLSAAGGITEAFF
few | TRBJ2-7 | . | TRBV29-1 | TGCAGCGTCGAGGACGTATACGAGCAGTACTTC | CSVEDVYEQYF
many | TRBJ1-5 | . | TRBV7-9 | TGTGCCAGCAGCCAAGACCAGGGTGGTCAGCCCCAGCATTTT | CASSQDQGGQPQHF
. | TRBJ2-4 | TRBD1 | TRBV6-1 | TGTGCCAGCAGTGACCGGGACAGGGATGTGGCCATTCAGTACTTC | CASSDRDRDVAIQYF
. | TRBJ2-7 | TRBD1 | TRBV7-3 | TGTGCCAGCAGCTCGGGACAGGGGGTCGAGCAGTACTTC | CASSSGQGVEQYF
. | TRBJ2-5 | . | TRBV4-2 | TGTGCCAGCAGCCAAGATCCCGGGGGTGGCGCGTACCAAGAGACCCAGTACTTC | CASSQDPGGGAYQETQYF
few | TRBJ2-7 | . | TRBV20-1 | TGCAGTGCCCCCCTTGGGGGCCCCCTCTCCTACGAGCAGTACTTC | CSAPLGGPLSYEQYF
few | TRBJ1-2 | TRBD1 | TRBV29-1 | TGCAGCGTTGCGGGGACAGATAACTATGGCTACACCTTC | CSVAGTDNYGYTF
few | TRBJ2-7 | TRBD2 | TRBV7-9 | TGTGCCAGCAGCTCTCCGGGACTAGCGGCCTACGAGCAGTACTTC | CASSSPGLAAYEQYF
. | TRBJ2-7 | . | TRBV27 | TGTGCCACCTGGGACAACTCCTACGAGCAGTACTTC | CATWDNSYEQYF
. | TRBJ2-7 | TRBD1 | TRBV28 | TGTGCCAGCAGTACGTACCGGGACAGGGCCGGCGAGCAGTACTTC | CASSTYRDRAGEQYF
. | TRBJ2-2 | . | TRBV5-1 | TGCGCCAGCACCGACGGACTCCCCCACTTGAACACCGGGGAGCTGTTTTTT | CASTDGLPHLNTGELFF
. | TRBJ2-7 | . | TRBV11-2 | TGTGCCAGCAGCTTCTTACCCAACGAGCAGTACTTC | CASSFLPNEQYF
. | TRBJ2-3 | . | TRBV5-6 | TGTGCCAGCAGCTTGATCCGGGACTTAACGGATACGCAGTATTTT | CASSLIRDLTDTQYF
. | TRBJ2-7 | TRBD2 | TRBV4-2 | TGTGCCAGCAGTGCCCGAGCGGGGGAATCCTACGAGCAGTACTTC | CASSARAGESYEQYF
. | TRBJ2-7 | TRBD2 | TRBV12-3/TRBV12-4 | TGTGCCAGCAGTTTACCCTCTAGCGGGGACTACGAGCAGTACTTC | CASSLPSSGDYEQYF
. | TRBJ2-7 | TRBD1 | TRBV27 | TGTGCCAGCAGTTTAGCAGGGGGATCCCTCCCCTACGGCGAGCAGTACTTC | CASSLAGGSLPYGEQYF
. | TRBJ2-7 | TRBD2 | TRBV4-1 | TGCGCCAGCAGCCAAGAACCCGTGGTTTCTAGCGGGAGACCCTACGAGCAGTACTTC | CASSQEPVVSSGRPYEQYF